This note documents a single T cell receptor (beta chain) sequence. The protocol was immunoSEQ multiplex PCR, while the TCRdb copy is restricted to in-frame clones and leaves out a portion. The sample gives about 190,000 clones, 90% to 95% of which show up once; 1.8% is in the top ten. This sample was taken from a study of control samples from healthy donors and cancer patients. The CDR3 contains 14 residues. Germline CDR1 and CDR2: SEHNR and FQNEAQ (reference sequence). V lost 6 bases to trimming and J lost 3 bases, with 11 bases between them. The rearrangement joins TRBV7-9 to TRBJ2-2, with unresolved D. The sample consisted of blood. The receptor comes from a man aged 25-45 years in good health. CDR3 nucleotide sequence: TGTGCCAGCAGTTTTTCGTTTTACACCGGGGAGCTGTTTTTT. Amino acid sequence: CASSFSFYTGELFF.